Listed below are T cell receptor beta chains from one sample, sequenced in a study of blood T cell repertoires in COVID-19. Only in-frame clones appear in the TCRdb table, and some are missing; sequencing was by immunoSEQ multiplex PCR. The sample consists of 100,000 to 120,000 clones, 70% to 85% of them appearing once. The sequencing sample was made of peripheral blood. These receptor sequences come from a woman between 40 and 55 years old with acute or convalescent COVID-19. Both conserved end residues are part of each CDR3. The D gene is left open where the match is weak. Clone size is not always given. Where it is, it says once, few, many or a class for expanded clones.

d_gene,abundance,j_gene,v_gene,CDR3aa,CDR3nt
.,many,TRBJ1-2,TRBV13,CASSPKPQGNYGYTF,TGTGCCAGCAGCCCTAAACCGCAGGGGAACTATGGCTACACCTTC
.,.,TRBJ1-2,TRBV6-4,CASSAVGGQELNYGYTF,TGTGCCAGCAGTGCGGTCGGAGGGCAGGAACTCAACTATGGCTACACCTTC
.,.,TRBJ1-6,TRBV11-2,CASSLEFFSYNSPLHF,TGTGCCAGCAGCTTAGAATTCTTCTCCTATAATTCACCCCTCCACTTT
.,once,TRBJ2-1,TRBV28,CASSLSQGGHNEQFF,TGTGCCAGCAGTTTATCGCAGGGTGGACACAATGAGCAGTTCTTC
.,few,TRBJ2-5,TRBV5-1,CASSLGRGRGETQYF,TGCGCCAGCAGCTTGGGGAGGGGTCGAGGGGAGACCCAGTACTTC
.,.,TRBJ2-5,TRBV2,CASSEDGRGETQYF,TGTGCCAGCAGTGAAGATGGTCGGGGAGAGACCCAGTACTTC
.,.,TRBJ1-5,TRBV12-3/TRBV12-4,CASSGPGQPQHF,TGTGCCAGCAGTGGCCCGGGACAGCCCCAGCATTTT
.,.,TRBJ2-5,TRBV9,CASSVAIGFAETQYF,TGTGCCAGCAGCGTAGCTATCGGGTTTGCGGAGACCCAGTACTTC
.,.,TRBJ1-5,TRBV5-8,CASSLAGGIGNQPQHF,TGTGCCAGCAGCTTGGCCGGGGGAATAGGCAATCAGCCCCAGCATTTT
.,.,TRBJ1-2,TRBV28,CASGTQNYGYTF,TGTGCCAGCGGCACCCAAAACTATGGCTACACCTTC
TRBD2,.,TRBJ2-5,TRBV7-9,CASSLGLAGSETQYF,TGTGCCAGCAGCTTAGGACTAGCGGGGTCAGAGACCCAGTACTTC